This TCR beta chain was sequenced during a study of cytomegalovirus exposure and HLA in healthy donors (dated by TCRdb to about 2017). In terms of the full investigation: An earlier analysis of some 550 of the donors reported 250 to 350 Gb of sequence data and around 120 million unique TCR beta sequences from around 200 million T cells. An early release covering roughly 640 HLA-typed donors comprised approximately 290 gigabases of sequencing data and roughly 86 million unique TCR sequences. The genetic ancestry cluster associated with self-reported Caucasian donors included roughly four fifths of the roughly 410 genotyped donors. The study aimed to test whether cataloging public T cell receptors could reveal signatures of past pathogen exposure. The study profiled the T cell repertoires of 500 to 800 subjects by immunosequencing and related them to cytomegalovirus serostatus. A separate validation cohort of about 110 different subjects was used in addition to the approximately 610-subject first cohort. To predict cytomegalovirus infection status, the study brought together high-throughput TCR immunosequencing, statistical association of individual TCRs with disease status, and machine learning. In a later analysis, previously published TCR beta repertoires from hundreds of donors were re-analyzed and high-resolution HLA genotyping was added so that TCR occurrence patterns could be studied. In the later analysis, no new phenotypic data were used to find candidate immune exposures; instead, reliance was placed on TCR beta sequences and their occurrence across donors. An earlier analysis of approximately 580 of the donors used high-throughput TCR beta sequencing to judge whether each TCR beta V gene segment behaved as functional or pseudogenic. Donor age, sex, ethnicity and CMV serostatus were compiled together with the repertoire data. Genome-wide SNP genotypes for about 60% of the roughly 670 donors were used in a later genetic analysis, which treated that subset as a discovery cohort. All discovery cohort repertoires had been generated using a single sequencing platform. HLA typing covered class I and class II loci at four-digit resolution. The number of donors typed differed by locus, with roughly 629-640 for A, B, C, DRB1 and DQB1, around 560 for DQA1, 600 to 610 for DPA1, and some 450 for DPB1. Roughly five DR-DQ haplotypes were handled as single units for association and clustering because linkage in the cohort was strong. Across some 400 genotyped donors of the cohort, an average of about 240,000 unique TCR beta nucleotide sequences per donor were sequenced, and 15% to 20% of those sequences were non-productive.

In total, approximately 700 healthy bone marrow donors made up the cohort. Cohort members were all nominally healthy when sampled, although unrecorded immune exposures were likely present. CMV serostatus was recorded as positive for about 300 and negative for about 55% of the roughly 700 cohort members, whereas no CMV serostatus was recorded for the donor in question. Every donor gave a peripheral blood sample, and the peripheral blood mononuclear cells from that sample were used for TCR beta sequencing. Genomic DNA extraction from the blood cell samples was performed with the Qiagen DNeasy Blood Extraction Kit. Library construction relied on the immunoSEQ multiplex PCR assay. For the multiplex PCR, a mixture combining 60 forward primers for TCR Vbeta segments and 13 reverse primers for TCR Jbeta segments was used. The CDR3 region of rearranged TCR beta genes was amplified from genomic DNA by a multiplex PCR assay. On the Illumina HiSeq System, the amplified TCR beta libraries were sequenced as 87-base-pair reads. As for how the authors treated the data: Across the 500 to 850 repertoires, a later analysis counted 80 million or so unique TCR beta chains, around 11 million of which were shared by at least two donors. Raw reads were error-corrected and collapsed into unique sequences by a nearest-neighbor algorithm in which closely related sequences were merged to remove PCR and sequencing errors. V, D and J gene segments were assigned by aligning CDR3 sequences to IMGT reference sequences. Each retained sequence needed at least a six-nucleotide match to both a V gene segment and a J gene segment. Rearrangements were classified as productive when the CDR3 lacked stop codons and remained in frame with V and J, and all other rearrangements were classified as non-productive. Following IMGT convention, CDR3 was defined as the stretch from the second conserved V-encoded cysteine up to the conserved J-encoded phenylalanine. The earlier analysis of roughly 590 of the donors excluded sequences that lacked an unambiguous match to a single V gene segment. An earlier analysis of over 450 of the donors classified V segments as functional when productive rearrangements were above 56.7% and as segregating when the standard deviation between donors was above 5%. To diagnose cytomegalovirus status from the catalog of TCR beta chain sequences, a statistical classification framework was built. A later analysis assigned V and J genes by comparing TCR nucleotide sequences with IMGT/GENE-DB human TR gene sequences. A later analysis assigned CDR3 sequences and most-parsimonious VDJ recombination scenarios with the TCRdist pipeline. A later analysis defined each TCR beta chain by its CDR3 amino acid sequence plus V-gene family, and excluded reads lacking a unique V-gene family. A later analysis removed over 500 highly shared, low-generation-probability nucleotide sequences to deal with suspected cross-contamination and a sequencing artifact. For each public chain, a later analysis derived a clonal expansion index from normalized ranks of inferred template counts within each repertoire. A later analysis computed generation probabilities with a VDJ recombination model fitted to out-of-frame rearrangements, and checked the results against IGoR. In a later analysis, TCR-TCR, TCR-HLA and TCR-CMV co-occurrence was scored with hypergeometric tests, and a repertoire-size bias correction was applied to TCR pairs. In a later analysis, false discovery rates were estimated by permuting HLA or CMV assignments 20 times. In a later analysis, co-occurring TCRs were grouped using DBSCAN, and TCRdist sequence similarity was added for clustering within HLA-allele-positive subsets. Repertoires with fewer than 30,000 or more than 120,000 public chains were left out of co-occurrence clustering, as were several repertoires with anomalous nucleotide sharing. The source is immuneACCESS, and TCRdb retained only in-frame sequences with V and J called. Part of the clones is not carried over; for the studies checked, unresolved V genes explain less than half of this, and the remainder is unexplained. Clonal size and the V and J genes are those of that table, whereas D and trimming came from the DNA. The sample yields tens of thousands of clones; approximately 52% were counted once. The ten largest account for 12% of the sample.

Trimming removed 4 bases from V and 7 bases from J, leaving 13 bases between the germline ends. CDR1 LGHNA and CDR2 YSLEER were looked up in the germline V gene. CDR3 length: 14 amino acids, cysteine to phenylalanine. Solely the CDR3 DNA is kept, with 42 bases framed from the first base. Summary of the overall study and its limitations: Some IMGT-functional V segments, including TRBV6-2 and TRBV6-3, could not be told apart with the 87-base-pair reads, so those segments were excluded. In vitro tests confirmed that three of the cytomegalovirus-associated TCR beta chains recognize cytomegalovirus antigens. A later genetic analysis reported fewer N-insertions in productive TCRs among donors in an Asian-associated ancestry cluster than the roughly 700-donor mean. CMV serostatus was the only immune exposure information available for the cohort. Linkage disequilibrium might explain the correlated functional status among segregating V segments, but an unknown experimental factor could not be ruled out. At a false discovery rate of 0.05, a later analysis linked some 17,000 TCR beta sequences to specific HLA alleles. According to a later analysis, most CMV-associated TCR beta chains appeared to be HLA-restricted, and the HLA associations seemed to be driven largely by CMV exposure. Across donors, most TCR sequences were observed very rarely, whereas some public TCRs were present in many individuals. A further reported finding was that TCR beta sequences accurately predicted the HLA-A and HLA-B alleles for most subjects in the first cohort. It was suggested by the authors that the approach could potentially be generalized to other disease states and immunological phenotypes. An earlier analysis of approximately 530 of the donors showed that most TCR beta V segments appeared in productive rearrangements either about 90% or about 30% of the time, which broadly matched IMGT annotations. Because HLA typing was missing for some donors at each locus, association tests included only the typed subset. Cytomegalovirus status was reported to be diagnosed by the classifier with high specificity and sensitivity in both the original and validation cohorts. Sequencing depth was assumed to be roughly uniform across donors in the presence/absence analyses, though that assumption may not hold. A cluster of highly shared sequence variants was judged likely to be a technical artifact of the sequencing pipeline. The study listed approximately 150 TCR beta chains as associated with cytomegalovirus. A later analysis found that HLA-associated TCR beta chains were more clonally expanded and had lower generation probabilities than equally common non-associated chains. Only TCR beta chains were sequenced in this cohort, and the absence of alpha or paired-chain data limited detectable features. Because counts were too low, 15 to 20 rarely observed V segments, including chromosome 9 orphons, were excluded from the earlier analysis of 587 of the donors. An association between a missense DCLRE1C variant and V-gene and J-gene trimming of TCR beta chains was found in a later genetic analysis and replicated in an independent cohort. When HLA alleles, especially DR and DQ, strongly co-occurred, attributing TCR associations to individual alleles was difficult. In a later analysis, several top co-occurrence clusters were reported to appear linked to parvovirus B19, influenza, CMV and Epstein-Barr virus. According to a later analysis, TCR association rates differed among HLA loci, with DRB1 alleles showing the most associated TCRs and HLA-C alleles showing the fewest.

Remarks on this clone: Its antigen remains unidentified. No base qualities exist here, and no much larger clone lies one base off it.

Material: PBMCs. The TCR comes from a human donor in good health. This sequence uses TRBV4-3 and TRBJ1-4; the D gene remains uncertain. The sequenced DNA: TGCGCCAGCAGCCCCGATCCCAGTGGTGAAAAACTGTTTTTT. It codes for CASSPDPSGEKLFF.